The TCR beta chain under discussion was sequenced for a study of OX40 agonist ivuxolimab in advanced cancers. Study as a whole: Administration of intravenous ivuxolimab to patients occurred every 2 weeks at 0.01 to 10 mg/kg. The study reported partial responses in three patients: one hepatocellular carcinoma, two cutaneous melanoma. Whole-study results and caveats: Low clonal expansion, among the lowest seen, marked partial responders at 0.1-3.0 mg/kg. The study observed clonal expansion of CD4+ and CD8+ blood T cells by week 6 at 0.1 to 3.0 mg/kg.

Some clones are missing from TCRdb's copy, which holds only in-frame ones; the method was immunoSEQ multiplex PCR. The repertoire has approximately 40,000 clones, approximately 90% of them found once; the top ten carry 4.5% to 6%. This clone appeared a few times. The target antigen is unknown. The receptor was isolated from an adult with an advanced solid tumor such as melanoma, head and neck, liver or kidney cancer. Sequencing was performed on CD4+ or CD8+ T cells sorted from blood, taken in a trial of the OX40 agonist ivuxolimab.

This CDR3 reads CASSVRQGSSQPQHF. The CDR3 DNA reads as TGTGCCAGCAGCGTCCGACAGGGTTCGTCTCAGCCCCAGCATTTT. The V and J genes are TRBV2 and TRBJ1-5; TRBD1 matches at 7 bases. CDR3 length: 15 residues. Germline CDR1 is SNHLY and CDR2 is FYNNEI. With V trimmed by 6 bases and J by 6 bases, 11 bases remained unmatched.